This section outlines one T cell receptor beta chain sequence together with its context. This sample was taken from a study of blood T cell repertoires in COVID-19. Study overall: From the United States, Italy and Spain came samples of acute and convalescent COVID-19. In each case, the material was cDNA or gDNA derived from T cells, B-cell-depleted T cells, or PBMCs.

As originally analysed: Nucleated cell counts were estimated from reference gene primer amplification. Using immunoSEQ multiplex PCR, the repertoire was profiled, and TCRdb retains in-frame clones only, with some absent. V, J and clone size derive from that table, while D and trimming were established from the DNA sequence. The profile shows around 300,000 clones, around 89% of them singletons. Trimming removed 3 bases at V and 4 bases at J, with 13 bases between. The CDR3 runs 15 residues. Germline CDR1 MNHNS, CDR2 SASEGT. J is TRBJ1-5 and V is TRBV6-1; tentatively, D is TRBD1 (5 bases). The TCR was taken from a woman between 40 and 55 years old with acute or convalescent COVID-19. Material: peripheral blood. The CDR3 nucleotides are TGTGCCAGCAGTGACCCAGGGCTAGTTAATCAGCCCCAGCATTTT. It specifies CASSDPGLVNQPQHF.